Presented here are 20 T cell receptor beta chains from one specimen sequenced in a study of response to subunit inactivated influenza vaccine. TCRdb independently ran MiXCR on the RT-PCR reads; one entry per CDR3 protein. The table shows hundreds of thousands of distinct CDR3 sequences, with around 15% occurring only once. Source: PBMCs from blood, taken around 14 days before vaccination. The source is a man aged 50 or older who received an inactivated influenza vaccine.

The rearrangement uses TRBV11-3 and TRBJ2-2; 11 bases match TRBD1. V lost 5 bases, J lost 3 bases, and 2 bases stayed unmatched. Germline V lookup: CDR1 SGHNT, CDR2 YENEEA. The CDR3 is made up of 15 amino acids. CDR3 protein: CASSTGQGDTGELFF. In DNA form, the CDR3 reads TGTGCCAGCAGCACGGGACAGGGGGACACCGGGGAGCTGTTTTTT.

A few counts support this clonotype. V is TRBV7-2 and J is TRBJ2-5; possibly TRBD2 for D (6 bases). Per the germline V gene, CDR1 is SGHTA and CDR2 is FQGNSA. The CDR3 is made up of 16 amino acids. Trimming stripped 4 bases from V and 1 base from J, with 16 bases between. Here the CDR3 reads CASSSLGRTIQETQYF. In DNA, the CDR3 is TGTGCCAGCAGCTCTCTCGGCAGGACTATCCAAGAGACCCAGTACTTC.

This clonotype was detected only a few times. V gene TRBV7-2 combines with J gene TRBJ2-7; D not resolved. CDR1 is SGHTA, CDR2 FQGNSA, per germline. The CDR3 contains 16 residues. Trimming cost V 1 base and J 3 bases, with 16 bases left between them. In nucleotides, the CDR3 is TGTGCCAGCAGCTTAGGTCCCTCCGGCAACAACTACGAGCAGTACTTC. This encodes CASSLGPSGNNYEQYF.

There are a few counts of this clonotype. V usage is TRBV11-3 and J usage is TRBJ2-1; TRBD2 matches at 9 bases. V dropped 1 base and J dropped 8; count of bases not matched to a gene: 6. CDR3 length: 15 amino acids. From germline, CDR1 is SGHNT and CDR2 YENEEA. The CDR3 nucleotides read TGTGCCAGCAGCTTAGCCGCGGGAGGGCCTTATGAGCAGTTCTTC. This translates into CASSLAAGGPYEQFF.

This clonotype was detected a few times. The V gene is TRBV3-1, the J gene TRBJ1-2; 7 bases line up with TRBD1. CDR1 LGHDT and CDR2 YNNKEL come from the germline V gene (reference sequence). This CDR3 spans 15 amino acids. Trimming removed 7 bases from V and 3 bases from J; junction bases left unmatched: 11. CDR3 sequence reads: CASTSSDRQDYGYTF. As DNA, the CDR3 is TGTGCCAGCACCTCATCGGACAGGCAGGACTATGGCTACACCTTC.

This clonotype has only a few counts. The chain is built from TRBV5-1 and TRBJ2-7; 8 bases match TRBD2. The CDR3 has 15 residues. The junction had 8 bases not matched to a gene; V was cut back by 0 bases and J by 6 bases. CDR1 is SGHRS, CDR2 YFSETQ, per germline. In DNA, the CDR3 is TGCGCCAGCAGCTTGGAAAGGACTAGCATAGGCGAGCAGTACTTC. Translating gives CASSLERTSIGEQYF.

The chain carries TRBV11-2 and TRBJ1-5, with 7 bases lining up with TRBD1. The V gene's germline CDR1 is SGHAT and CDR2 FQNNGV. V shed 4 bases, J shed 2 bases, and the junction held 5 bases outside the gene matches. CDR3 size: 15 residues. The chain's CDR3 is CASSSQGTGNQPQHF. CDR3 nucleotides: TGTGCCAGCAGCTCACAGGGGACTGGCAATCAGCCCCAGCATTTT.

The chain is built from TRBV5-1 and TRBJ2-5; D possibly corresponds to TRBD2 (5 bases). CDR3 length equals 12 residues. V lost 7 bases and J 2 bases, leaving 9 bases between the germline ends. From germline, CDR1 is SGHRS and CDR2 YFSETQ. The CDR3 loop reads CASGSPQETQYF. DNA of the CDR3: TGCGCCAGCGGGAGCCCACAAGAGACCCAGTACTTC.

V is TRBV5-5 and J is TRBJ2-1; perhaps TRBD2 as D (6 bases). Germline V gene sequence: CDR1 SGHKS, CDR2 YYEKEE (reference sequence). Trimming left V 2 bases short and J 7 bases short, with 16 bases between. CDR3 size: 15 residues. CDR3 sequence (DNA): TGTGCCAGCAGCTTTGAGGCGGGAAGGAGAAATGAGCAGTTCTTC. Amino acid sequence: CASSFEAGRRNEQFF.

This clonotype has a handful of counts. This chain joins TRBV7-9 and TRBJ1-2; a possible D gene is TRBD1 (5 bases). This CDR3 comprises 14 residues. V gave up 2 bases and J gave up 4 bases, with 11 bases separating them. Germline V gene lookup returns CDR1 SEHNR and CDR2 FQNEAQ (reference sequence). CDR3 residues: CASSLPGASYGYTF. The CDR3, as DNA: TGTGCCAGCAGCTTACCCGGGGCTTCCTATGGCTACACCTTC.

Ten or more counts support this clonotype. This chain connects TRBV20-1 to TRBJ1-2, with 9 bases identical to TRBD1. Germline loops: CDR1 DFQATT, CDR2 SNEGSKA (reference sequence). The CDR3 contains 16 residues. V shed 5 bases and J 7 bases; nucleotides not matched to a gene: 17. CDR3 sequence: CSAQTSSTGTGFGYTF. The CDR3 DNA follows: TGCAGTGCTCAAACCTCCTCTACCGGGACAGGGTTTGGCTACACCTTC.

The CDR3 loop reads CASSLVAGANVLTF. The DNA for the CDR3 is TGCGCCAGCAGCTTGGTCGCAGGGGCCAACGTCCTGACTTTC. This rearrangement joins TRBV5-1 to TRBJ2-6; D unclear. Germline CDR1 reads SGHRS; CDR2 reads YFSETQ. The CDR3 contains 14 residues. Between the trimmed V and J ends, which lost 0 bases and 4 bases, there was a span of 5 bases.

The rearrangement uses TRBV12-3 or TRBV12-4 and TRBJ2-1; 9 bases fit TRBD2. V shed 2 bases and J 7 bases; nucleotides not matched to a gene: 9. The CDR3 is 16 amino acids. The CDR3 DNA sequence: TGTGCCAGCAGTTTAATGGCGGGAGGGCCCTGGAATGAGCAGTTCTTC. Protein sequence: CASSLMAGGPWNEQFF.

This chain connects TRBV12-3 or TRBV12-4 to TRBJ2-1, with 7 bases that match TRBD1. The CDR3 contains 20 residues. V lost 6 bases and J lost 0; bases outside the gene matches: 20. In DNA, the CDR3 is TGTGCCAGCAGGGGCACAGGGGCCTCCCGTCTTGGTAGCTCCTACAATGAGCAGTTCTTC. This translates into CASRGTGASRLGSSYNEQFF.

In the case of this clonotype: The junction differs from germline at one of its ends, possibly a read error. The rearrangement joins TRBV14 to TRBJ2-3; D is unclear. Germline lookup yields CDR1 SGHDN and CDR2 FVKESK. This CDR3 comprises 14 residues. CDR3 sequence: CASSPIDITYTQYF. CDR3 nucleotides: TGTGCCAGCAGCCCGATCGATATCACATATACGCAGTATTTT.

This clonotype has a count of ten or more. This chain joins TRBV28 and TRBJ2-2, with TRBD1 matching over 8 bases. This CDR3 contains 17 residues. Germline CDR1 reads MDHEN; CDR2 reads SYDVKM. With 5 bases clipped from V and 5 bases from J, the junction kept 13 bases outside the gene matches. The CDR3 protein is CASSIPPRGLGTGELFF. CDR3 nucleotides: TGTGCCAGCAGTATCCCCCCCAGGGGGCTGGGGACCGGGGAGCTGTTTTTT.

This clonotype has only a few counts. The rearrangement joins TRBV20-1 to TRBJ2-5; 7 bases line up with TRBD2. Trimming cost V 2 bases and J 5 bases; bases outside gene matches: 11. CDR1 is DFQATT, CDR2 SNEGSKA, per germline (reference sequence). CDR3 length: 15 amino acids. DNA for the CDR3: TGCAGTGCTAGATTCGACGAGACTAGCTGGGAGACCCAGTACTTC. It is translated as CSARFDETSWETQYF.

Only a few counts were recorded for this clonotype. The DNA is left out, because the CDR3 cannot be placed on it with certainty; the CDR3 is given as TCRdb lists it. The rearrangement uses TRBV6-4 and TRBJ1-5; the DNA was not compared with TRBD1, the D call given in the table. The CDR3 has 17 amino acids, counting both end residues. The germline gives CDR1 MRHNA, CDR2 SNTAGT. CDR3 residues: CAIYNCCRGFYYQPQHF.

The CDR3 nucleotides read TGTGCCAGCAGTTCCCAAATAGCGGGGGGGATAGAGACCCAGTACTTC. It is translated as CASSSQIAGGIETQYF. V is TRBV12-3 or TRBV12-4 and J is TRBJ2-5, with 11 bases matching TRBD2. The length of the CDR3 is 16 residues. V lost 4 bases, J lost 4 bases, and 8 bases stayed unmatched.

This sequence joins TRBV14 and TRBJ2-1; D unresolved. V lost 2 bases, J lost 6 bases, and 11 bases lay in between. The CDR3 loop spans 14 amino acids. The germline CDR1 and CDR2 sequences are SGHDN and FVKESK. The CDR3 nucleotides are TGTGCCAGCAGCCAAACGACGGACGGCAATGAGCAGTTCTTC. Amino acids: CASSQTTDGNEQFF.